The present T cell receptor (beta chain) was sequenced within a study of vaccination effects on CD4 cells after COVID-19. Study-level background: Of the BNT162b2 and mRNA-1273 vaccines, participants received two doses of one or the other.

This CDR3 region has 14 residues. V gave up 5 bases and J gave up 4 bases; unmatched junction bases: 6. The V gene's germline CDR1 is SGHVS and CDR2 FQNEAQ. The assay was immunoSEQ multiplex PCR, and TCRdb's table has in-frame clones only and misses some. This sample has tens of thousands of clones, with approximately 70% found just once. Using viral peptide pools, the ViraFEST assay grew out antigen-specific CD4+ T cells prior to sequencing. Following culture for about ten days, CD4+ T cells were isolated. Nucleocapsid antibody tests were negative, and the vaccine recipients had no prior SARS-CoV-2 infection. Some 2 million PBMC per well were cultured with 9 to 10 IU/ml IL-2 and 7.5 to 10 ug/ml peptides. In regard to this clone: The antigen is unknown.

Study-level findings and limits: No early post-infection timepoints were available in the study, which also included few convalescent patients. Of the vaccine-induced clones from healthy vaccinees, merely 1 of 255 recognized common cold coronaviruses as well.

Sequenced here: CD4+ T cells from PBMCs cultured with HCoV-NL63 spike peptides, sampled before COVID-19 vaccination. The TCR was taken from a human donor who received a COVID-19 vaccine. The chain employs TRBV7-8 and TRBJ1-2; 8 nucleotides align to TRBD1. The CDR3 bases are TGTGCCAGCAGCGCCGCTGGACAGGGCTATGGCTACACCTTC. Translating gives CASSAAGQGYGYTF.